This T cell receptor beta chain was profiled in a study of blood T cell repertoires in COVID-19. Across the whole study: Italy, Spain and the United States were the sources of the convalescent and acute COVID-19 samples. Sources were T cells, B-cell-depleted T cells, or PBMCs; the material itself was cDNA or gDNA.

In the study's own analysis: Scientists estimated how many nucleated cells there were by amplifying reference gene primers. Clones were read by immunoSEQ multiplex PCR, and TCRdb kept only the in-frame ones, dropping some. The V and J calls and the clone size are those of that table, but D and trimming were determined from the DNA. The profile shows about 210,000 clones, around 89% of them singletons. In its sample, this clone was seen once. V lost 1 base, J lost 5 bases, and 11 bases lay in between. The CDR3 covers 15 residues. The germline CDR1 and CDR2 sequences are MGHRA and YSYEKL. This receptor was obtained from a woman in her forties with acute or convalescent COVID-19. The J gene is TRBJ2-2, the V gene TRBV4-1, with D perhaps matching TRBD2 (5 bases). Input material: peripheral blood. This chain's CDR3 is CASSQVGVITGELFF. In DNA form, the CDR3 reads TGCGCCAGCAGCCAAGTCGGGGTCATTACCGGGGAGCTGTTTTTT.